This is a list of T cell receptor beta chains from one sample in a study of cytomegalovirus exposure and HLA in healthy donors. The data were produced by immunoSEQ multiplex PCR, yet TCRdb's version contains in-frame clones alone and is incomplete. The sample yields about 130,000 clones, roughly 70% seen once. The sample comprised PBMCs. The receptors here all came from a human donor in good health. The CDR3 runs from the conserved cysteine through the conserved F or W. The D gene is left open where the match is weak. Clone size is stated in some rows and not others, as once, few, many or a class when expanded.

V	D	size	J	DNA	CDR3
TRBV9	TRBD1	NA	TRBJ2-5	TGTGCCAGCAGCGTAGCCGACAGGGGTTGGGAGACCCAGTACTTC	CASSVADRGWETQYF
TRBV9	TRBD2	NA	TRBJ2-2	TGTGCCAGCAGCGTTAGGACTAGCGGGAGTGCCGGGGAGCTGTTTTTT	CASSVRTSGSAGELFF
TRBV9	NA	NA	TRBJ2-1	TGTGCCAGCAGCGCCAGACAGCACTCCTACAATGAGCAGTTCTTC	CASSARQHSYNEQFF
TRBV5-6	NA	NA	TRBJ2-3	TGTGCCAGTCAACAAGGCCTGGGGGCCTCCGCTGATACGCAGTATTTT	CASQQGLGASADTQYF
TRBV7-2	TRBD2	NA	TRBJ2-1	TGTGCCAGCAGCTTAGCGGGTCGGGAGGGCCTCGCCAAGGAGCAGTTCTTC	CASSLAGREGLAKEQFF
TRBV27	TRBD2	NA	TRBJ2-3	TGTGCCAGCAGCTCACGGCGGGAGCCCACAGATACGCAGTATTTT	CASSSRREPTDTQYF
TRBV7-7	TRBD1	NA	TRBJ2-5	TGTGCTAGCAGCTTAGGGACAGGGCAGGAGACCCAGTACTTC	CASSLGTGQETQYF
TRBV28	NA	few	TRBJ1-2	TGTGCCAGCAGTACACAGGGTCCCGCTGACTATGGCTACACCTTC	CASSTQGPADYGYTF
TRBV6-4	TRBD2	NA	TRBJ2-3	TGTGCCAGCAGTGCTCTTGCGGGAGGCCAGGTAGATACGCAGTATTTT	CASSALAGGQVDTQYF
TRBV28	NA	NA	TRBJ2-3	TGTGCCAGCAGTTTTCAGGTAGCGCGTATAAGCACAGATACGCAGTATTTT	CASSFQVARISTDTQYF
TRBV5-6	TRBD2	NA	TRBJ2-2	TGTGCCAGCAGCTTGAGACTAGCGGAGACCGGGGAGCTGTTTTTT	CASSLRLAETGELFF
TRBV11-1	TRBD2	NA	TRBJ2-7	TGTGCCAGCAGCTTAGAAATAGCGGGAGGATCCAACGAGCAGTACTTC	CASSLEIAGGSNEQYF
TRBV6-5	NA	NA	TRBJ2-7	TGTGCCAGCAGTTCCCGGGACTCCTACGAGCAGTACTTC	CASSSRDSYEQYF
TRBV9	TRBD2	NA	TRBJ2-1	TGTGCCAGCAGCGGCAAGCGGGGGGGCCCCTACAATGAGCAGTTCTTC	CASSGKRGGPYNEQFF